The 8 T cell receptor beta chains below all came from one sample that was sequenced in a study of blood T cell repertoires in COVID-19 (dated by TCRdb to 2020 to 2021). Library preparation employed the immunoSEQ multiplex PCR assay. This immuneACCESS table, as held by TCRdb, lists in-frame sequences with V and J called but not all clones. Of the missing ones, under half trace to an unresolved V gene in checked studies; the others have no known cause. Present in this sample are a few hundred thousand clones, about 85% of which were seen just once. About 2.5% of the sample is held by the ten biggest clonotypes. Sequences were obtained from peripheral blood. Receptor source: a man in his late teens or twenties with active or convalescent COVID-19.

The rearrangement uses TRBV29-1 and TRBJ2-2; 10 positions match TRBD2. The length of the CDR3 is 15 residues. Germline V lookup: CDR1 SQVTM, CDR2 ANQGSEA. V dropped 7 bases and J dropped 3; count of bases not matched to a gene: 8. DNA of the CDR3: TGCAGCGCCCCGAGGACTAGCGGAGACACCGGGGAGCTGTTTTTT. Translation: CSAPRTSGDTGELFF.

The chain joins TRBV5-8 to TRBJ1-5, with 7 bases lining up with TRBD1. The CDR3 runs to 15 residues. J lost 11 bases, V lost 4 bases, and 15 bases had no gene match. CDR1 and CDR2 from the germline V gene are SGHTS and YDEGEE. CDR3 sequence (DNA): TGTGCCAGCAGCCTGGGACAGTCGGTGTTGACGACCCAGCATTTT. It is translated as CASSLGQSVLTTQHF.

Concerning this clone itself: The same CDR3 can be traced to other DNA sequences in this sample. V usage is TRBV28 and J usage is TRBJ1-2, with D unclear. CDR3 length equals 13 residues. Germline values: CDR1 MDHEN, CDR2 SYDVKM. V shed 2 bases and J shed 6 bases, with 10 bases lying between them. As DNA, the CDR3 is TGTGCCAGCAGTTTACGGGGAGCCCATGGCTACACCTTC. Translation gives CASSLRGAHGYTF.

This sequence joins TRBV18 and TRBJ2-7; a possible D gene is TRBD1 (6 bases). From germline, CDR1 is KGHSH and CDR2 LQKENI. With 0 bases removed from V and 7 bases from J, the gap between germline ends came to 16 bases. This CDR3 is 15 amino acids long. CDR3 region: CASSPPVRGPSEQYF. CDR3 in DNA: TGTGCCAGCTCACCACCTGTCAGGGGCCCCTCAGAGCAGTACTTC.

The J gene is TRBJ1-1, the V gene TRBV27; D is unclear. V lost 6 bases, J lost 0 bases, and 11 bases lay in between. The CDR3 length is 14 residues. Germline V gene lookup returns CDR1 MNHEY and CDR2 SMNVEV (reference sequence). The CDR3 DNA is TGTGCCAGCAGGCTAGGTTCATTGAACACTGAAGCTTTCTTT. As protein: CASRLGSLNTEAFF.

This chain links TRBV5-1 with TRBJ2-7, with 14 bases aligning to TRBD2. The V segment lost 4 bases and the J segment 7 bases; nucleotides outside the gene matches: 7. Germline CDR1 SGHRS, CDR2 YFSETQ. The CDR3 length is 15 residues. The CDR3 loop reads CASSPGLAGVGEQYF. Here the CDR3 DNA reads TGCGCCAGCAGCCCGGGACTAGCGGGAGTAGGAGAGCAGTACTTC. Using reference TRBV5-1 and TRBJ2-7 for the parts outside the CDR3, the full variable domain is KAGVTQTPRYLIKTRGQQVTLSCSPISGHRSVSWYQQTPGQGLQFLFEYFSETQRNKGNFPGRFSGRQFSNSRSEMNVSTLELGDSALYLCASSPGLAGVGEQYFGPGTRLTVT.

The rearrangement links TRBV10-3 to TRBJ1-5, with D uncertain. V was pared by 2 bases and J by 0 bases, with 14 bases between. CDR1 is ENHRY and CDR2 is SYGVKD in the germline V gene. The length of the CDR3 is 17 residues. The CDR3 DNA follows: TGTGCCATCAGTGAGGGGGTCGGAGGGTATAGCAATCAGCCCCAGCATTTT. Its translation: CAISEGVGGYSNQPQHF.

The chain employs TRBV4-3 and TRBJ2-7; 11 nucleotides agree with TRBD2. From germline, CDR1 is LGHNA and CDR2 YSLEER. CDR3 length: 16 residues. V gave up 1 base and J gave up 2 bases; unmatched junction bases: 4. The CDR3 loop is CASSQGKLAGAYEQYF. CDR3 DNA sequence: TGCGCCAGCAGCCAAGGAAAACTAGCGGGAGCCTACGAGCAGTACTTC.